Each of the 22 T cell receptor beta chains below was sequenced from the same sample in a study of cytomegalovirus exposure and HLA in healthy donors. Amplification used 60 Vbeta primers and 13 Jbeta primers. Sequencing was performed with immunoSEQ multiplex PCR; in TCRdb, only in-frame clones are kept and a portion is missing. The sample has 100,000 to 150,000 clones; 75% to 85% are singletons. The sample taken for sequencing was PBMCs. These receptors were taken from a woman aged 45-65 years in good health and CMV-seropositive.

This chain connects TRBV5-6 to TRBJ2-3; D is unresolved. This CDR3 has 14 residues. The germline V and J ends were trimmed by 2 bases and 6 bases, with 13 bases remaining between them. The germline gives CDR1 SGHDT, CDR2 YYEEEE. This CDR3 is CASSFQDSSDTQYF. The CDR3 DNA reads TGTGCCAGCAGCTTTCAAGACTCCTCCGATACGCAGTATTTT.

The chain combines TRBV28 with TRBJ2-5; D is unclear. The V gene lost 8 bases and the J gene lost 5 bases, with 18 bases spanning the gap. Germline lookup yields CDR1 MDHEN and CDR2 SYDVKM. The CDR3 length is 14 residues. DNA of the CDR3: TGTGCCAGCGGATCGAATAGCCTGCGGGAGACCCAGTACTTC. The encoded protein is CASGSNSLRETQYF.

The chain is built from TRBV11-2 and TRBJ1-2, with D possibly being TRBD1 (6 bases). The V gene lost 5 bases and the J gene lost 0 bases, with 19 bases spanning the gap. Germline V gene sequence: CDR1 SGHAT, CDR2 FQNNGV. This CDR3 contains 17 residues. CDR3 sequence reads: CASSQGRGGTTNYGYTF. The DNA of the CDR3 is TGTGCCAGCAGCCAGGGGCGCGGGGGGACTACTAACTATGGCTACACCTTC.

V and J are TRBV19 and TRBJ2-7; 8 positions match TRBD1. CDR3 length equals 12 residues. J was trimmed by 3 bases and V by 10 bases; bases with no gene match: 5. Germline assignment: CDR1 LNHDA and CDR2 SQIVND (reference sequence). Here the CDR3 reads CATRDRLYEQYF. CDR3 in DNA: TGTGCCACCAGGGACAGGCTCTACGAGCAGTACTTC.

The chain uses TRBV29-1 and TRBJ2-7; D is uncertain. Germline CDR1 is SQVTM and CDR2 is ANQGSEA. V was clipped by 7 bases and J by 3 bases, with 13 bases between them. This CDR3 has 12 amino acids. The CDR3 sequence is CSGIADRYEQYF. The DNA for the CDR3 is TGCAGCGGTATAGCAGACCGCTACGAGCAGTACTTC.

In its sample, this clone was seen once. This sequence joins TRBV30 and TRBJ1-3, with D uncertain. V gave up 2 bases and J gave up 0 bases, with 5 bases separating them. This CDR3 is built from 13 residues. Germline V lookup: CDR1 GTSNPN, CDR2 SVGIG (reference sequence). The CDR3 region is CAWSTYSGNTIYF. The CDR3 DNA follows: TGTGCCTGGAGTACCTACTCTGGAAACACCATATATTTT.

This clone was observed a handful of times. V usage is TRBV29-1 and J usage is TRBJ2-7; possibly TRBD2 for D (6 bases). Trimming left V 3 bases short and J 2 bases short, with 11 bases between. Germline V CDR1 and CDR2: SQVTM, ANQGSEA. CDR3 size: 13 residues. The CDR3, as DNA: TGCAGCGTTGACGGGGGTTCAACCTACGAGCAGTACTTC. Translated, it gives CSVDGGSTYEQYF.

V is TRBV30 and J is TRBJ2-1; D is possibly TRBD1 (6 bases). CDR1 is GTSNPN, CDR2 SVGIG, per germline (reference sequence). The CDR3 spans 13 residues. V dropped 2 bases and J dropped 1 base, with 6 bases sitting between them. The CDR3 DNA reads as TGTGCCTGGAGTAGGGGGTCCTACAATGAGCAGTTCTTC. Translating gives CAWSRGSYNEQFF.

The chain has TRBV5-1 and TRBJ2-3; 8 positions match TRBD1. CDR3 length: 17 residues. The germline gives CDR1 SGHRS, CDR2 YFSETQ. The V segment lost 4 bases and the J segment 2 bases; nucleotides outside the gene matches: 12. The CDR3 DNA sequence: TGCGCCAGCAGCCCGATATATGGACAGGGAGCCACAGATACGCAGTATTTT. It translates to CASSPIYGQGATDTQYF.

This clone was counted between two and nine times. The rearrangement links TRBV7-2 to TRBJ1-2; the D is unclear. V was pared by 1 base and J by 5 bases, with 8 bases between. The CDR3 sequence is 13 residues long. The germline V gene encodes CDR1 SGHTA and CDR2 FQGNSA. CDR3 sequence reads: CASSLDADYGYTF. The CDR3 DNA reads as TGTGCCAGCAGCTTAGACGCAGATTATGGCTACACCTTC. Combining the CDR3 with reference TRBV7-2 and TRBJ1-2 gives the whole variable domain GAGVSQSPSNKVTEKGKDVELRCDPISGHTALYWYRQSLGQGLEFLIYFQGNSAPDKSGLPSDRFSAERTGGSVSTLTIQRTQQEDSAVYLCASSLDADYGYTFGSGTRLTVV.

The chain uses TRBV21-1 and TRBJ1-5; the table's D call of TRBD1 was not tested on the DNA. TRBV21-1 has pseudogene status. The CDR3 has 18 amino acids. CDR3 in amino acids: CASSKERGRRESNQPQHF. The CDR3 region has the DNA TGTGCCAGCAGCAAAGAAAGGGGGCGCCGGGAGAGCAATCAGCCCCAGCATTTT.

V gene TRBV7-2 combines with J gene TRBJ2-5, with a possible D match to TRBD2 (5 bases). The CDR3 loop spans 15 amino acids. Trimming cost V 4 bases and J 5 bases, with 17 bases left between them. Germline CDR1 reads SGHTA; CDR2 reads FQGNSA. CDR3 amino acids: CASSSSLGFWETQYF. The DNA for the CDR3 is TGTGCCAGCAGCTCATCACTAGGGTTTTGGGAGACCCAGTACTTC.

The chain has TRBV4-1 and TRBJ1-6; a possible D gene is TRBD1 (5 bases). This CDR3 comprises 15 residues. V lost 2 bases to trimming and J lost 7 bases, with 12 bases between them. Germline V gene data show CDR1 as MGHRA and CDR2 as YSYEKL. CDR3 nucleotides: TGCGCCAGCAGCCAACAGGGCGGCCAAAATTCACCCCTCCACTTT. Residues: CASSQQGGQNSPLHF.

This clone came up a few times. The V gene is TRBV5-8, the J gene TRBJ2-7; TRBD2 agrees at 8 bases. CDR3 length: 14 residues. Germline V gene lookup returns CDR1 SGHTS and CDR2 YDEGEE. Losses at the gene ends were 2 bases for V and 3 bases for J; bases not matched to a gene: 4. This CDR3 reads CASSFSGAGYEQYF. The CDR3 DNA reads as TGTGCCAGCAGCTTTAGCGGGGCGGGCTACGAGCAGTACTTC.

The chain is built from TRBV11-2 and TRBJ2-5; TRBD2 agrees at 13 bases. The ends lost 6 bases at V and 2 bases at J; junction bases unmatched: 6. CDR1 is SGHAT and CDR2 is FQNNGV in the germline V gene. This CDR3 has 16 amino acids. The CDR3 loop reads CASRRLAGGQQETQYF. The DNA for the CDR3 is TGTGCCAGCAGGCGACTAGCGGGGGGCCAACAAGAGACCCAGTACTTC.

This sequence joins TRBV4-1 and TRBJ2-4, with TRBD2 matching over 7 bases. The CDR3 sequence is 14 residues long. CDR1 is MGHRA, CDR2 YSYEKL, per germline. V gave up 4 bases and J gave up 10 bases; unmatched junction bases: 10. The chain's CDR3 is CASSLPGRDGIQYF. The CDR3 DNA reads TGCGCCAGCAGCCTACCGGGGAGGGATGGAATTCAGTACTTC.

This clone was counted a few times. This chain's CDR3 is CASSHPTANEKLFF. The CDR3 DNA reads TGTGCCAGCAGCCACCCGACAGCTAATGAAAAACTGTTTTTT. The chain employs TRBV5-6 and TRBJ1-4; D might be TRBD1 (5 bases). The V and J ends lost 4 bases and 3 bases respectively, with 10 bases between them. Germline CDR1 is SGHDT and CDR2 is YYEEEE. The CDR3 contains 14 residues.

The V and J genes are TRBV7-2 and TRBJ2-3, with 8 bases lining up with TRBD2. From germline, CDR1 is SGHTA and CDR2 FQGNSA. This CDR3 contains 18 residues. V lost 5 bases, J lost 2 bases, and 15 bases stayed unmatched. CDR3 region: CASSIRQALAGITDTQYF. The CDR3 DNA reads as TGTGCCAGCAGCATCAGACAGGCCTTAGCGGGAATCACAGATACGCAGTATTTT.

Concerning this clone: At the DNA level, this CDR3 is encoded by other sequences in the same sample as well. CDR3 nucleotide sequence: TGTGCCAGCAGCTTACAGGGGTCTGGAAACACCATATATTTT. Its protein product is CASSLQGSGNTIYF. The chain employs TRBV7-2 and TRBJ1-3, with a weak D call TRBD1 (6 bases). The CDR3 is made up of 14 amino acids. Between the trimmed V and J ends, which lost 2 bases and 1 base, there was a span of 6 bases. The germline V gene has CDR1 SGHTA and CDR2 FQGNSA. The entire variable domain, with the rest obtained from reference TRBV7-2 and TRBJ1-3, is as follows: GAGVSQSPSNKVTEKGKDVELRCDPISGHTALYWYRQSLGQGLEFLIYFQGNSAPDKSGLPSDRFSAERTGGSVSTLTIQRTQQEDSAVYLCASSLQGSGNTIYFGEGSWLTVV.

The rearrangement joins TRBV13 to TRBJ2-7; TRBD2 matches at 14 bases. The CDR3 runs 20 residues. With V trimmed by 5 bases and J by 1 base, 16 bases remained unmatched. Germline CDR1 is PRHDT and CDR2 is FYEKMQ (reference sequence). The CDR3 DNA follows: TGTGCCAGCAGCCCCCTTGCAGCAGGGACTAGCGGGAGCGTGTCCTACGAGCAGTACTTC. This translates into CASSPLAAGTSGSVSYEQYF.

This clone was observed a handful of times. J is TRBJ1-4 and V is TRBV7-6; 8 nucleotides agree with TRBD1. This CDR3 region has 14 residues. Trimming removed 1 base from V and 5 bases from J; junction bases left unmatched: 0. Germline V gives CDR1 SGHVS, CDR2 FNYEAQ. DNA of the CDR3: TGTGCCAGCAGCTTAGGGACAGGGAATGAAAAACTGTTTTTT. Residues: CASSLGTGNEKLFF. The variable domain in full, completed from reference TRBV7-6 and TRBJ1-4, reads GAGVSQSPRYKVTKRGQDVALRCDPISGHVSLYWYRQALGQGPEFLTYFNYEAQQDKSGLPNDRFSAERPEGSISTLTIQRTEQRDSAMYRCASSLGTGNEKLFFGSGTQLSVL.

The V call is TRBV28, the J call TRBJ2-5, with D hard to call. CDR3 size: 15 residues. Looked up from germline, CDR1 is MDHEN and CDR2 is SYDVKM. Between the trimmed V and J ends, which lost 6 bases and 4 bases, there was a span of 18 bases. The CDR3 region has the DNA TGTGCCAGCAGCCGACTCGAGGTGGAGAGAGAGACCCAGTACTTC. It encodes CASSRLEVERETQYF.